This is a list of T cell receptor beta chains from one sample in a study of CD8+ T cells in alopecia areata. Produced via immunoSEQ multiplex PCR; TCRdb's table is partial and in-frame only. The sample shows 80,000 to 100,000 clones, roughly 45% of them seen only once. Sequencing used CD8+ T cells sorted from blood, obtained at week 24, from a patient treated with tofacitinib. Every receptor here comes from a human donor with alopecia areata. CDR3s include the opening cysteine and the closing phenylalanine or tryptophan. Fields, in order: clone size, V gene, J gene, D gene, CDR3 protein, CDR3 DNA. A D gene is named only where the DNA matches it firmly. Size is stated for part of the rows, as once, few or many counts, or as a class when the clone is expanded.

clone_size: few; v_call: TRBV19; j_call: TRBJ2-2; d_call: -; cdr3_aa: CASPQNGVSNTGELFF; cdr3_nt: TGTGCCAGCCCCCAGAACGGGGTGTCGAACACCGGGGAGCTGTTTTTT
clone_size: -; v_call: TRBV7-9; j_call: TRBJ2-5; d_call: -; cdr3_aa: CASSLEGSGVGTQYF; cdr3_nt: TGTGCCAGCAGCTTAGAGGGATCAGGGGTCGGGACCCAGTACTTC
clone_size: -; v_call: TRBV5-4; j_call: TRBJ2-3; d_call: TRBD1; cdr3_aa: CASSTGQGDTQYF; cdr3_nt: TGTGCCAGCAGCACGGGACAGGGAGATACGCAGTATTTT
clone_size: few; v_call: TRBV5-1; j_call: TRBJ2-7; d_call: TRBD1; cdr3_aa: CASSPGTGGYEQYF; cdr3_nt: TGCGCCAGCAGCCCGGGGACAGGGGGCTACGAGCAGTACTTC
clone_size: -; v_call: TRBV19; j_call: TRBJ1-1; d_call: TRBD1; cdr3_aa: CASGMTGGEAFF; cdr3_nt: TGTGCCAGCGGAATGACAGGGGGTGAAGCTTTCTTT
clone_size: -; v_call: TRBV7-8; j_call: TRBJ2-6; d_call: -; cdr3_aa: CATLPQGFGANVLTF; cdr3_nt: TGTGCCACCCTACCTCAGGGTTTTGGGGCCAACGTCCTGACTTTC
clone_size: -; v_call: TRBV27; j_call: TRBJ1-1; d_call: -; cdr3_aa: CASSWRGANTEAFF; cdr3_nt: TGTGCCAGCAGCTGGAGGGGAGCTAACACTGAAGCTTTCTTT
clone_size: -; v_call: TRBV19; j_call: TRBJ2-2; d_call: -; cdr3_aa: CASSIDLVAGELFF; cdr3_nt: TGTGCCAGTAGTATAGATCTGGTTGCCGGGGAGCTGTTTTTT
clone_size: few; v_call: TRBV7-9; j_call: TRBJ1-5; d_call: TRBD1; cdr3_aa: CASSLARGTGDLNQPQHF; cdr3_nt: TGTGCCAGCAGCTTAGCGCGTGGGACAGGGGACCTCAATCAGCCCCAGCATTTT
clone_size: -; v_call: TRBV4-1; j_call: TRBJ2-6; d_call: -; cdr3_aa: CASSQWGSASGANVLTF; cdr3_nt: TGCGCCAGCAGCCAGTGGGGGTCGGCCTCTGGGGCCAACGTCCTGACTTTC
clone_size: -; v_call: TRBV19; j_call: TRBJ2-1; d_call: -; cdr3_aa: CASSIRDLTDSSYNEQFF; cdr3_nt: TGTGCCAGTAGTATAAGGGACCTGACAGATAGCTCCTACAATGAGCAGTTCTTC
clone_size: many; v_call: TRBV19; j_call: TRBJ1-2; d_call: -; cdr3_aa: CASSIGFGFDGYTF; cdr3_nt: TGTGCCAGTAGTATAGGATTCGGGTTCGATGGCTACACCTTC
clone_size: -; v_call: TRBV7-2; j_call: TRBJ1-5; d_call: TRBD1; cdr3_aa: CASSIGQGGQPQHF; cdr3_nt: TGTGCCAGCAGCATCGGACAGGGTGGGCAGCCCCAGCATTTT
clone_size: -; v_call: TRBV29-1; j_call: TRBJ1-2; d_call: -; cdr3_aa: CSVAIGAGYTF; cdr3_nt: TGCAGCGTTGCTATCGGTGCTGGCTACACCTTC